Listed below are T cell receptor beta chains from one sample, sequenced in a study of beta chain features in type 1 diabetes. Assay used: immunoSEQ multiplex PCR; TCRdb lists only in-frame clones, some missing. Of 680,000 or so clones listed, 13% are singletons. Sample: naive CD4+ T cells from blood. Source of these receptors: a man aged 18 to 35 with type 1 diabetes. Each CDR3 is given with its conserved first and last residue. D genes are given only for firm matches. Expanded clones are given a class, and other clones once, few, many or no size at all.

>TRBJ2-7|TRBV5-1|TRBD1|few|13
CASSFGQGGEQYF
TGCGCCAGCAGCTTCGGACAGGGTGGCGAGCAGTACTTC
>TRBJ2-7|TRBV10-3|.|.|16
CAISAVVGRVGSEQYF
TGTGCCATCAGTGCGGTCGTCGGCAGGGTGGGATCCGAGCAGTACTTC
>TRBJ2-1|TRBV11-2|.|.|13
CASSLDVGNRQFF
TGTGCCAGCAGCTTAGATGTCGGGAATCGGCAGTTCTTC
>TRBJ1-2|TRBV7-2|.|few|13
CASSLASVGGYTF
TGTGCCAGCAGCTTAGCCTCAGTGGGGGGCTACACCTTC
>TRBJ2-7|TRBV28|TRBD1|.|15
CASTLGTGVTYEQYF
TGTGCCAGCACCTTAGGGACAGGGGTCACCTACGAGCAGTACTTC
>TRBJ2-5|TRBV18|TRBD1|.|14
CASSRQGVQETQYF
TGTGCCAGCTCTCGACAGGGGGTTCAAGAGACCCAGTACTTC
>TRBJ2-1|TRBV29-1|.|few|15
CSAPPLGQTNNEQFF
TGCAGCGCCCCTCCCCTAGGACAGACAAACAATGAGCAGTTCTTC
>TRBJ1-1|TRBV10-1|.|few|14
CASSGRGDLTEAFF
TGCGCCAGCAGCGGTCGGGGGGACCTCACTGAAGCTTTCTTT
>TRBJ1-2|TRBV18|.|.|16
CASSPGTEGAPYGYTF
TGTGCCAGCTCACCAGGGACCGAGGGCGCCCCCTATGGCTACACCTTC
>TRBJ1-5|TRBV29-1|.|.|14
CSVGTGLLNQPQHF
TGCAGCGTTGGGACCGGCCTCTTGAATCAGCCCCAGCATTTT
>TRBJ1-5|TRBV30|TRBD1|few|15
CAWSVGGGSNQPQHF
TGTGCCTGGAGTGTAGGGGGCGGCAGCAATCAGCCCCAGCATTTT
>TRBJ2-2|TRBV30|.|.|13
CAWSPQTTGELFF
TGTGCCTGGAGTCCTCAGACCACCGGGGAGCTGTTTTTT
>TRBJ1-2|TRBV2|.|few|12
CASRQGNYGYTF
TGTGCCAGCAGGCAGGGGAACTATGGCTACACCTTC
>TRBJ2-1|TRBV10-2|.|.|14
CASSESIRGSEQFF
TGCGCCAGCAGTGAGTCGATAAGGGGCAGTGAGCAGTTCTTC
>TRBJ2-5|TRBV10-3|.|many|11
CAISESETQYF
TGTGCCATCAGTGAGTCGGAGACCCAGTACTTC
>TRBJ2-1|TRBV10-1|.|few|11
CASSSPEGTFF
TGCGCCAGCAGTTCTCCGGAGGGTACGTTCTTC
>TRBJ1-1|TRBV30|.|few|13
CAWSVWVNTEAFF
TGTGCCTGGAGTGTTTGGGTGAACACTGAAGCTTTCTTT
>TRBJ2-3|TRBV10-3|TRBD2|.|16
CAISGSSGETTDTQYF
TGTGCCATCAGTGGCTCTAGCGGGGAGACCACAGATACGCAGTATTTT
>TRBJ1-2|TRBV10-3|TRBD1|.|14
CAISIKQGADGYTF
TGTGCCATCAGTATCAAACAGGGGGCGGATGGCTACACCTTC
>TRBJ2-7|TRBV5-1|.|few|14
CASSLGPTSYEQYF
TGCGCCAGCAGCTTGGGCCCTACCTCCTACGAGCAGTACTTC
>TRBJ2-3|TRBV27|.|.|15
CASSIYPSPTDTQYF
TGTGCCAGCAGTATATACCCGTCTCCCACAGATACGCAGTATTTT
>TRBJ1-5|TRBV11-2|.|few|16
CASSLDWDCSGPSGHF
TGTGCCAGCAGCTTAGATTGGGATTGCTCGGGCCCCTCGGGGCATTTT
>TRBJ2-1|TRBV9|TRBD2|few|15
CASSVVSGGYNEQFF
TGTGCCAGCAGCGTAGTAAGCGGGGGCTACAATGAGCAGTTCTTC
>TRBJ1-4|TRBV19|.|.|13
CASSIHGDEKLFF
TGTGCCAGTAGTATCCATGGGGATGAAAAACTGTTTTTT
>TRBJ1-1|TRBV7-9|.|few|13
CASSLTTVGEAFF
TGTGCCAGCAGCCTAACCACGGTAGGTGAAGCTTTCTTT
>TRBJ1-1|TRBV29-1|.|few|12
CSVEGGYTEAFF
TGCAGCGTTGAAGGGGGGTACACTGAAGCTTTCTTT
>TRBJ2-5|TRBV11-2|.|few|15
CASSLYISPLETQYF
TGTGCCAGCAGCTTATATATCTCGCCCCTAGAGACCCAGTACTTC
>TRBJ1-5|TRBV7-2|TRBD1|.|15
CASSLGGQGHQPQHF
TGTGCCAGCAGCTTAGGGGGACAGGGTCATCAGCCCCAGCATTTT
>TRBJ2-5|TRBV27|TRBD2|.|14
CASSPGTTGETQYF
TGTGCCAGCAGCCCCGGGACTACCGGAGAGACCCAGTACTTC
>TRBJ1-1|TRBV4-2|.|.|17
CASSQELFQTVNTEAFF
TGTGCCAGCAGCCAAGAGCTCTTTCAAACAGTGAACACTGAAGCTTTCTTT
>TRBJ1-1|TRBV7-9|TRBD1|few|16
CASSGGTGYPSTEAFF
TGTGCCAGCAGCGGCGGGACAGGGTACCCCTCCACTGAAGCTTTCTTT
>TRBJ1-2|TRBV25-1|TRBD1|few|13
CATRDRTNYGYTF
TGTGCCACCAGGGACAGAACTAACTATGGCTACACCTTC
>TRBJ1-5|TRBV30|TRBD1|.|15
CAWSGRGGPVNPQHF
TGTGCCTGGAGTGGCAGGGGGGGCCCTGTAAATCCCCAGCATTTT